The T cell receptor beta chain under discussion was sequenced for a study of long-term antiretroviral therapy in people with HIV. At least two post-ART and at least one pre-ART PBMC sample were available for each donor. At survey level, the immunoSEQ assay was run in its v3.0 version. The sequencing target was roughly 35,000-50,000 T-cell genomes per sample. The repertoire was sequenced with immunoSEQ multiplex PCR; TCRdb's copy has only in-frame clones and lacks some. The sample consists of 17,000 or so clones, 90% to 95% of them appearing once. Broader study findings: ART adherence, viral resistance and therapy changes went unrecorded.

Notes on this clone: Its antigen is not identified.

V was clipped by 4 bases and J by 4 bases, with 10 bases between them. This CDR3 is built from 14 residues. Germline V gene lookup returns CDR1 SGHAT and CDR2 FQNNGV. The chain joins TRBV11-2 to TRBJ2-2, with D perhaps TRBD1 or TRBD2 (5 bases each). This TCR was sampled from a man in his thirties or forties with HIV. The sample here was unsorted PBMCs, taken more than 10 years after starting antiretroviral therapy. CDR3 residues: CASSSRDGTGELFF. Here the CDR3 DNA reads TGTGCCAGCAGCTCCCGGGACGGCACCGGGGAGCTGTTTTTT.